Listed here are 27 T cell receptor beta chains from one sample, sequenced in a study of blood T cell repertoires in COVID-19. TCRdb keeps only in-frame clones here, not all; method: immunoSEQ multiplex PCR. This repertoire shows a few hundred thousand clones, around nine tenths found once; its top ten account for 1%. Sequencing was done on a sample of peripheral blood. The receptor source for this set is a man aged 45-60 years with active or convalescent COVID-19.

The V gene is TRBV7-2, the J gene TRBJ1-5; TRBD1 might be the D (5 bases). Germline V CDR1 and CDR2: SGHTA, FQGNSA. The CDR3 is 15 amino acids. V was cut by 5 bases and J by 6 bases, with 17 bases left in between. The CDR3 DNA sequence: TGTGCCAGCAGCCCCAAGGGGTGGGGCACTCAGCCCCAGCATTTT. Its translation: CASSPKGWGTQPQHF.

This clone was picked up a small number of times. The chain carries TRBV5-1 and TRBJ1-1; 9 positions match TRBD1. The CDR3 totals 15 residues. The J segment lost 3 bases and the V segment lost 2 bases, leaving 5 bases of the junction unmatched. The germline V gene encodes CDR1 SGHRS and CDR2 YFSETQ. The CDR3 loop is CASSFTGGEDTEAFF. In DNA form, the CDR3 reads TGCGCCAGCAGCTTTACAGGGGGCGAAGACACTGAAGCTTTCTTT.

This clone was observed a few times. The gene calls are TRBV27 and TRBJ2-1; D uncertain. This CDR3 is 16 amino acids long. The V end lost 5 bases, the J end lost 0 bases, and 14 bases lay between the germline ends. Germline V gene sequence: CDR1 MNHEY, CDR2 SMNVEV (reference sequence). CDR3 in amino acids: CASSPRLRSSYNEQFF. CDR3 nucleotides: TGTGCCAGCAGTCCCCGACTTCGTAGCTCCTACAATGAGCAGTTCTTC.

J is TRBJ2-3 and V is TRBV2; D unresolved. CDR1 and CDR2 (germline): SNHLY, FYNNEI. The CDR3 length is 11 residues. The ends were cut back, 8 bases at V and 8 bases at J, with 11 bases in the middle. The CDR3 is CASQLRLTQYF. CDR3 sequence (DNA): TGTGCCAGCCAGCTCCGACTTACGCAGTATTTT.

This chain uses TRBV3-1 (or the pseudogene TRBV3-2) with TRBJ2-7, with 8 nucleotides matching TRBD1. V shed 2 bases, J shed 3 bases, and the junction held 6 bases outside the gene matches. The CDR3 is made up of 15 amino acids. CDR1 and CDR2 (germline): LGHDT, YNNKEL (reference sequence). The CDR3 spells CASSQMVTGGYEQYF. The CDR3 DNA reads as TGTGCCAGCAGCCAAATGGTAACAGGGGGCTACGAGCAGTACTTC.

The table lists this clone with a few counts. The gene calls are TRBV3-1 (or the pseudogene TRBV3-2) and TRBJ2-6, with 8 bases fitting TRBD1. Germline V lookup: CDR1 LGHDT, CDR2 YNNKEL (reference sequence). The CDR3 consists of 18 residues. The V and J ends lost 0 bases and 2 bases, in that order; junction bases with no gene match: 6. The CDR3 here is CASSQEGTGGPGANVLTF. CDR3 sequence (DNA): TGTGCCAGCAGCCAAGAAGGGACAGGCGGACCTGGGGCCAACGTCCTGACTTTC.

On this clone: One end of the junction is discordant with germline, which a read error may explain. The sample has other DNA sequences that encode this CDR3 too. J is TRBJ2-1 and V is TRBV15; 8 positions match TRBD2. Looked up from germline, CDR1 is LNHNV and CDR2 is YYDKDF (reference sequence). CDR3 length: 18 amino acids. This CDR3 reads CATSRERSAGGNYNEQFF. The CDR3 nucleotides are TGTGCCACCAGCAGAGAGAGGTCGGCGGGGGGCAACTACAATGAACAGTTCTTC.

The J gene is TRBJ1-3, the V gene TRBV2, with TRBD1 as a possible D gene (6 bases). Per germline, CDR1 SNHLY and CDR2 FYNNEI. This CDR3 region has 20 residues. Deletions cut 5 bases from V and 6 bases from J, with 32 bases between. In DNA, the CDR3 is TGTGCCAGCAGTCTACCTCCCAGGGGACTAGTGGGCAGGAGCCTAAACACCATATATTTT. As protein: CASSLPPRGLVGRSLNTIYF.

The chain couples TRBV2 to TRBJ2-5, with a weak D call TRBD2 (6 bases). Trimming took 6 bases from V and 5 from J, leaving 22 bases between them. The CDR3 is 16 amino acids. The germline gives CDR1 SNHLY, CDR2 FYNNEI. The CDR3 nucleotides are TGTGCCAGCAGACTAGGAGCGGGTGGGAAATTGGAGACCCAGTACTTC. Protein: CASRLGAGGKLETQYF.

The rearrangement uses TRBV9 and TRBJ2-7; D is ambiguous. Deletions cut 0 bases from V and 1 base from J, with 5 bases between. The CDR3 length is 13 residues. Germline CDR1 reads SGDLS; CDR2 reads YYNGEE. As DNA, the CDR3 is TGTGCCAGCAGCGTAGACAGTTCCTACGAGCAGTACTTC. It translates to CASSVDSSYEQYF.

V gene TRBV2 combines with J gene TRBJ2-1, with a possible D match to TRBD2 (7 bases). CDR3 length equals 13 residues. Between the trimmed V and J ends, which lost 1 base and 7 bases, there was a span of 8 bases. Germline V gene sequence: CDR1 SNHLY, CDR2 FYNNEI. The CDR3 region is CASSEEGGNEQFF. Here the CDR3 DNA reads TGTGCCAGCAGTGAAGAGGGGGGGAATGAGCAGTTCTTC. Full variable domain (remainder filled in from reference TRBV2 and TRBJ2-1): EPEVTQTPSHQVTQMGQEVILRCVPISNHLYFYWYRQILGQKVEFLVSFYNNEISEKSEIFDDQFSVERPDGSNFTLKIRSTKLEDSAMYFCASSEEGGNEQFFGPGTRLTVL.

The CDR3 protein is CASSATDRGHQPQHF. As DNA, the CDR3 is TGCGCCAGCAGCGCTACGGACAGGGGCCATCAGCCCCAGCATTTT. The chain uses TRBV10-2 and TRBJ1-5, with 9 bases that match TRBD1. CDR3 length: 15 amino acids. Per the germline V gene, CDR1 is WSHSY and CDR2 is SAAADI. Unmatched junction bases numbered 8, after V lost 6 bases and J lost 5 bases.

The chain uses TRBV29-1 and TRBJ1-1; the D is unclear. From germline, CDR1 is SQVTM and CDR2 ANQGSEA. Between the trimmed V and J ends, which lost 7 bases and 0 bases, there was a span of 12 bases. This CDR3 has 13 residues. The CDR3 sequence: CSAVVSVNTEAFF. The CDR3 DNA reads as TGCAGCGCCGTTGTGTCTGTGAACACTGAAGCTTTCTTT.

V usage is TRBV28 and J usage is TRBJ1-2; D gene unclear. Germline loops: CDR1 MDHEN, CDR2 SYDVKM. The ends were cut back, 3 bases at V and 5 bases at J, with 13 bases in the middle. This CDR3 has 14 amino acids. The CDR3 region has the DNA TGTGCCAGCAGTTTCAGGCAATGGGCTTATGGCTACACCTTC. Protein: CASSFRQWAYGYTF.

Points on this clone: Other DNA sequences within the sample encode an identical CDR3. The chain couples TRBV30 to TRBJ2-1; no clear D gene. Trimming shortened V by 2 bases and J by 4 bases, and 3 bases separated the two germline ends. Per germline, CDR1 GTSNPN and CDR2 SVGIG (reference sequence). The length of the CDR3 is 11 residues. The CDR3 sequence: CAWSPYNEQFF. The CDR3 DNA is TGTGCCTGGAGTCCTTACAATGAGCAGTTCTTC.

This clone appeared once. The rearrangement uses TRBV6-1 and TRBJ1-4; D may be TRBD1 (5 bases). The CDR3 consists of 19 residues. The germline V gene has CDR1 MNHNS and CDR2 SASEGT. Trimming cost V 2 bases and J 5 bases, with 24 bases left between them. CDR3 loop: CASSERRAGTWGVNEKLFF. CDR3 DNA: TGTGCCAGCAGTGAAAGAAGGGCTGGGACCTGGGGGGTGAATGAAAAACTGTTTTTT.

The chain combines TRBV5-8 with TRBJ2-5, with TRBD2 as a possible D gene (5 bases). The germline V gene encodes CDR1 SGHTS and CDR2 YDEGEE. The CDR3 is made up of 15 amino acids. V was shortened by 2 bases and J by 5 bases, with 16 bases between the two germline ends. The CDR3 sequence: CASSLHLGGAETQYF. Here the CDR3 DNA reads TGTGCCAGCAGCTTACACTTAGGAGGCGCGGAGACCCAGTACTTC.

The V call is TRBV7-2, the J call TRBJ2-1, with a possible D match to TRBD2 (7 bases). The CDR3 has 15 amino acids. CDR1 and CDR2 from the germline V gene are SGHTA and FQGNSA. V lost 1 base, J lost 15 bases, and 22 bases lay in between. The DNA for the CDR3 is TGTGCCAGCAGCTTAGGAGGCGGGGGCACAGGCCTAGGGTTCTTC. Protein sequence: CASSLGGGGTGLGFF. Variable domain in full (rest from reference TRBV7-2 and TRBJ2-1): GAGVSQSPSNKVTEKGKDVELRCDPISGHTALYWYRQSLGQGLEFLIYFQGNSAPDKSGLPSDRFSAERTGGSVSTLTIQRTQQEDSAVYLCASSLGGGGTGLGFFGPGTRLTVL.

This chain links TRBV14 with TRBJ2-7; maybe TRBD2 (5 bases). V was trimmed by 0 bases and J by 8 bases, leaving 11 bases between them. The CDR3 runs to 13 residues. CDR1 and CDR2 from the germline V gene are SGHDN and FVKESK. The CDR3 protein is CASSQDVLAKQYF. The CDR3 coding sequence is TGTGCCAGCAGCCAAGATGTCCTAGCCAAGCAGTACTTC.

The J gene is TRBJ1-1, the V gene TRBV15, with D possibly TRBD1 on 5 matching bases. There are 16 residues in the CDR3. The V end was cut by 0 bases, the J end by 4 bases, with 15 bases between. Germline values: CDR1 LNHNV, CDR2 YYDKDF (reference sequence). CDR3 in amino acids: CATSRDQGGAVTEAFF. In DNA form, the CDR3 reads TGTGCCACCAGCAGAGATCAGGGAGGGGCCGTCACTGAAGCTTTCTTT.

The chain is built from TRBV25-1 and TRBJ2-3; D is perhaps TRBD2 (6 bases). V lost 8 bases, J lost 2 bases, and 14 bases lay in between. The CDR3 is 14 residues long. CDR1 is MGHDK and CDR2 is SYGVNS in the germline V gene. CDR3 nucleotides: TGTGCCAGCGCTAGCGTGGACGCCACAGATACGCAGTATTTT. Translated: CASASVDATDTQYF.

The chain combines TRBV10-2 with TRBJ1-1; D is unresolved. The CDR3 is 15 amino acids. Germline V lookup: CDR1 WSHSY, CDR2 SAAADI. Trimming took off 3 bases at V and 3 bases at J, with 14 bases between the two ends. DNA for the CDR3: TGCGCCAGCAGTGAAACTGGGAGCTTTTACACTGAAGCTTTCTTT. Residues: CASSETGSFYTEAFF.

The V and J genes are TRBV28 and TRBJ1-1; 7 bases agree with TRBD1. The CDR3 contains 13 residues. With V trimmed by 3 bases and J by 5 bases, 3 bases remained unmatched. Germline CDR1 and CDR2: MDHEN and SYDVKM. CDR3 bases: TGTGCCAGCAGTTTGACAGGGTGGACTGAAGCTTTCTTT. Translating gives CASSLTGWTEAFF.

This clone was recorded a few times. The J gene is TRBJ1-3, the V gene TRBV5-1; no clear D gene. Between the trimmed V and J ends, which lost 2 bases and 8 bases, there was a span of 20 bases. Germline V gives CDR1 SGHRS, CDR2 YFSETQ. The CDR3 totals 16 residues. CDR3 region: CASSFGLFGIADTIYF. The DNA of the CDR3 is TGCGCCAGCAGCTTTGGACTTTTCGGTATCGCGGACACCATATATTTT.

The chain employs TRBV2 and TRBJ1-5; 8 bases map to TRBD1. The germline CDR1 and CDR2 sequences are SNHLY and FYNNEI. The trim removed 3 bases at V and 2 bases at J, leaving 0 bases unmatched. This CDR3 spans 14 amino acids. The DNA of the CDR3 is TGTGCCAGCAGTGACAGGGGGCGCAATCAGCCCCAGCATTTT. Its protein is CASSDRGRNQPQHF.

The chain is built from TRBV18 and TRBJ1-6, with a possible D match to TRBD1 (6 bases). Germline lookup yields CDR1 KGHSH and CDR2 LQKENI. The CDR3 sequence is 16 residues long. Trimming shortened V by 3 bases and J by 5 bases, and 14 bases separated the two germline ends. Here the CDR3 reads CASSPWDIGNNSPLHF. The CDR3 nucleotides read TGTGCCAGCTCACCTTGGGACATCGGTAATAATTCACCCCTCCACTTT.

This chain connects TRBV5-1 to TRBJ2-5, with TRBD2 matching 7 bases. Germline CDR1 SGHRS, CDR2 YFSETQ. The CDR3 extends over 14 amino acids. With 0 bases clipped from V and 7 bases from J, the junction kept 6 bases outside the gene matches. This CDR3 reads CASSLGLAVGTQYF. The DNA of the CDR3 is TGCGCCAGCAGCTTGGGTCTAGCGGTGGGGACCCAGTACTTC.